This T cell receptor (beta chain) came from a study of Graves' ophthalmopathy and Graves' hyperthyroidism. Study-level points and caveats: Blood shared most expanded thyroid clonotypes above 0.001 frequency.

This clonotype was seen ten or more times. Its antigen is undetermined. This CDR3 has 16 residues. Germline V gene sequence: CDR1 MNHEY, CDR2 SVGAGI. The ends lost 7 bases at V and 2 bases at J; junction bases unmatched: 7. Beta-chain TCR CDR3 regions were amplified from RNA transcripts. After a first-round RT-PCR with HTBI primers, a second-round multiplex PCR was run. TCRdb re-derived calls from the multiplex PCR reads in MiXCR, one entry per CDR3 protein. Of more than 150,000 distinct CDR3 sequences in the sample, over 35% were seen once. The genes are TRBV6-5 and TRBJ2-7, with 14 bases fitting TRBD2. The origin of this receptor is a woman aged 40 to 55 with Graves' ophthalmopathy. The sample comprised peripheral blood. The CDR3 loop reads CASIPGLAGGTYEQYF. The DNA for the CDR3 is TGTGCCAGCATCCCAGGACTAGCGGGGGGAACCTACGAGCAGTACTTC.